Given below is one TCR beta chain in context. This record comes from a study of blood T cell repertoires in COVID-19. Source study methods: Using reference gene primer amplification, nucleated cell counts were estimated. Profiled with immunoSEQ multiplex PCR; TCRdb holds only in-frame clones, not every one. V and J calls and clone size are those listed in that table; D and trimming were worked out from the DNA. The sample lists 150,000 to 200,000 clones, roughly 79% occurring once. The CDR3 sequence is 13 residues long. The V end was cut by 3 bases, the J end by 5 bases, with 10 bases between. Germline values: CDR1 SGHTA, CDR2 FQGNSA.

This sequence was found in a woman of 80 years or more with acute or convalescent COVID-19. The sample was peripheral blood. The J gene is TRBJ2-5, the V gene TRBV7-2, with no clear D. As DNA, the CDR3 is TGTGCCAGCAGCTTCCTCTTGGAGGAGACCCAGTACTTC. Residues: CASSFLLEETQYF.